This T cell receptor (beta chain) was captured in a study of Graves' ophthalmopathy and Graves' hyperthyroidism. General study findings and limits: In blood, most expanded thyroid clonotypes above 0.001 frequency were also detected. Sensitivity of approximately 66% and specificity of under 85% were achieved by the model that predicted ophthalmopathy progression.

As the template, RNA transcripts were used to amplify TCR beta CDR3 regions. Scientists carried out first-round RT-PCR using HTBI primers and then a second-round multiplex PCR. TCRdb redid the calling of the multiplex PCR reads with MiXCR, one entry per CDR3 protein. Found here are 300,000 to 450,000 distinct CDR3 sequences, about 18% of them singletons; the top ten hold 2.4%. Trimming took off 0 bases at V and 0 bases at J, with 8 bases between the two ends. The length of the CDR3 is 15 residues. CDR1 is LGHNT and CDR2 is FRNRAP in the germline V gene. On this clonotype itself: The antigen is unknown.

Sequenced sample: peripheral blood. V is TRBV12-5 and J is TRBJ1-1, with D possibly being TRBD1 (6 bases). The TCR was taken from an adult woman with stable Graves' hyperthyroidism. This CDR3 is CASGLVHRVNTEAFF. In DNA form, the CDR3 reads TGTGCTAGTGGTTTGGTACACAGGGTGAACACTGAAGCTTTCTTT.